This record looks at one T cell receptor (beta chain) sequence and its context. Its antigen is not yet known. Within one base of it there is no much larger clone, and no base qualities were kept. The data originate from a study of cytomegalovirus exposure and HLA in healthy donors (TCRdb year 2017). In terms of the full investigation: According to an earlier analysis of around 600 of the donors, roughly 180 million T cells yielded roughly 110 million unique TCR beta sequences and approximately 300 Gb of sequence data. Among about 410 genotyped donors of the cohort, an average of roughly 230,000 unique TCR beta nucleotide sequences was sequenced per donor, of which 15% to 20% were non-productive. In an earlier analysis of about 590 of the donors, high-throughput TCR beta sequencing was used to judge whether each TCR beta V gene segment behaved as functional or pseudogenic. Alongside the repertoire data, information on donor age, sex, ethnicity and CMV serostatus was compiled. A handful of DR-DQ haplotypes were handled as single units for association and clustering because linkage in the cohort was strong. High-throughput TCR immunosequencing, statistical association of individual TCRs with disease status, and machine learning were combined to predict cytomegalovirus infection status. The number of typed donors differed by locus: about 620-640 for A, B, C, DRB1 and DQB1; 522 for DQA1; fewer than 610 for DPA1; and about 450 for DPB1. An early release covering some 640 HLA-typed donors comprised about 290 gigabases of sequencing data and about 90 million unique TCR sequences. Rather than drawing on any new phenotypic data, the later analysis identified candidate immune exposures from TCR beta sequences and the way those sequences occurred across donors. HLA typing included class I and class II loci at four-digit resolution. The study aimed to test whether signatures of past pathogen exposure could be identified by cataloging public T cell receptors. Among the roughly 400 genotyped donors, around 81% belonged to the genetic ancestry cluster associated with self-reported Caucasian donors. A later genetic analysis used genome-wide SNP genotypes for about three fifths of the roughly 700 donors, treating that subset as a discovery cohort. Using immunosequencing, the study profiled T cell repertoires from some 670 subjects and related those repertoires to cytomegalovirus serostatus. Every discovery cohort repertoire had been produced on one sequencing platform. A later analysis re-examined previously published TCR beta repertoires from around 670 donors and added high-resolution HLA genotyping to investigate patterns of TCR occurrence. Along with the roughly 610-subject first cohort, a separate validation cohort of roughly 110 different subjects was used. Study-level results and caveats: Strong co-occurrence of HLA alleles, especially DR and DQ, made assigning TCR associations to individual alleles difficult. The sequencing pipeline was judged likely to have produced a cluster of highly shared sequence variants as a technical artifact. Compared with the approximately 700-donor mean, donors in an Asian-associated ancestry cluster had fewer N-insertions in productive TCRs, according to a later genetic analysis. According to a later analysis, most CMV-associated TCR beta chains appeared to be HLA-restricted, and the HLA associations seemed to be driven largely by CMV exposure. In a later analysis, HLA-associated TCR beta chains were found to be more clonally expanded and to have lower generation probabilities than equally common non-associated chains. The earlier analysis of some 540 of the donors excluded approximately 15 rarely observed V segments, including chromosome 9 orphons, because counts were too low. Correlated functional status among segregating V segments might reflect linkage disequilibrium, but an unknown experimental factor could not be ruled out. For the cohort, immune exposure information was limited to CMV serostatus. In a later analysis, some 17,000 TCR beta sequences were associated with specific HLA alleles at a false discovery rate of 0.05. In the study, about 150 TCR beta chains were listed as associated with cytomegalovirus. This cohort had only TCR beta chains sequenced, and the lack of alpha or paired-chain data limited which features could be detected. Because the 87-base-pair reads could not distinguish some IMGT-functional V segments, including TRBV6-2 and TRBV6-3, those segments were excluded. According to a later analysis, TCR association rates differed among HLA loci, with DRB1 alleles showing the most associated TCRs and HLA-C alleles showing the fewest. A few of the identified cytomegalovirus-associated TCR beta chains were confirmed in vitro to be specific for cytomegalovirus antigens. A later genetic analysis associated a missense DCLRE1C variant with V-gene and J-gene trimming of TCR beta chains, and an independent cohort replicated the association. In an earlier analysis of approximately 590 of the donors, most TCR beta V segments were observed in productive rearrangements about 87% or about 30% of the time, broadly matching IMGT annotations. Several of the top co-occurrence clusters appeared to be linked to parvovirus B19, influenza, CMV and Epstein-Barr virus, according to a later analysis. Because HLA typing was unavailable for some donors at each locus, only the typed subset was used in association tests. Cytomegalovirus status was reported to be diagnosed by the classifier with high specificity and sensitivity in both the original and validation cohorts. The authors suggested that the approach could potentially be generalized to other disease states and immunological phenotypes. The presence/absence analyses assumed that sequencing depth was roughly uniform across donors, and that assumption may not be true. Most TCR sequences were observed very rarely across donors, whereas some public TCRs were present in many individuals. A further reported finding was that TCR beta sequences accurately predicted the HLA-A and HLA-B alleles for most subjects in the first cohort.

The cohort consisted of approximately 670 healthy bone marrow donors. All cohort members were sampled while nominally healthy, although unrecorded immune exposures were likely present. The donor tested CMV seronegative and was one of the 352 seronegative cohort members. Each donor provided a peripheral blood sample, and peripheral blood mononuclear cells were used for TCR beta sequencing. Genomic DNA was extracted from the blood cell samples with the Qiagen DNeasy Blood Extraction Kit. Library creation used the immunoSEQ multiplex PCR assay. For the multiplex PCR, a mixture combining 60 forward primers for TCR Vbeta segments and 13 reverse primers for TCR Jbeta segments was used. The CDR3 region of rearranged TCR beta genes was amplified from genomic DNA with a multiplex PCR assay. The amplified TCR beta libraries were sequenced on the Illumina HiSeq System as 87-base-pair reads. The paper's data handling went like this. Across the roughly 640 repertoires, a later analysis counted approximately 83 million unique TCR beta chains, some 11 million of which were shared by at least two donors. To remove PCR and sequencing errors, raw reads were error-corrected and collapsed into unique sequences using a nearest-neighbor algorithm that merged closely related sequences. To assign V, D and J gene segments, CDR3 sequences were aligned to IMGT reference sequences. For a sequence to be retained, at least a six-nucleotide match to both a V gene segment and a J gene segment was required. A rearrangement counted as productive if the CDR3 had no stop codons and remained in frame with V and J, and every other rearrangement counted as non-productive. CDR3 was defined according to IMGT convention as the region running from the second conserved V-encoded cysteine to the conserved J-encoded phenylalanine. The earlier analysis of some 540 of the donors excluded any sequence lacking an unambiguous match to a single V gene segment. An earlier analysis of just under 600 of the donors called V segments functional above 56.7% productive rearrangements and segregating when the between-donor standard deviation exceeded 5%. A statistical classification framework was built to diagnose cytomegalovirus status from the catalog of TCR beta chain sequences. In a later analysis, TCR nucleotide sequences were compared against IMGT/GENE-DB human TR gene sequences so that V and J genes could be assigned. The TCRdist pipeline was used in a later analysis to assign CDR3 sequences and most-parsimonious VDJ recombination scenarios. In a later analysis, each TCR beta chain was defined by its CDR3 amino acid sequence together with its V-gene family, and reads lacking a unique V-gene family were excluded. In a later analysis, 450 to 600 highly shared, low-generation-probability nucleotide sequences were removed to address suspected cross-contamination and a sequencing artifact. For each public chain, a later analysis derived a clonal expansion index from normalized ranks of inferred template counts within each repertoire. Generation probabilities in a later analysis came from a VDJ recombination model fitted to out-of-frame rearrangements, and those results were checked against IGoR. In a later analysis, TCR-TCR, TCR-HLA and TCR-CMV co-occurrence was scored with hypergeometric tests, and a repertoire-size bias correction was applied to TCR pairs. False discovery rates were estimated in a later analysis by permuting HLA or CMV assignments 20 times. In a later analysis, co-occurring TCRs were grouped using DBSCAN, and TCRdist sequence similarity was added for clustering within HLA-allele-positive subsets. For co-occurrence clustering, repertoires with fewer than 30,000 or more than 120,000 public chains were excluded, along with 5 or 6 repertoires with anomalous nucleotide sharing. Imported from immuneACCESS, the table was reduced by TCRdb to in-frame sequences with V and J called. These copies leave out some clones; in studies compared against another copy, an unresolved V gene accounts for under half, and the cause of the remainder is not known. D and trimming were read from the DNA, whereas the V and J calls and clone size are those reported in that table. This sample holds 150,000 to 200,000 clones; less than 80% were observed only once. The ten largest clonotypes hold about 4.6% of the sample.

From a lookup of the germline V gene (reference sequence), CDR1 and CDR2 are GTSNPN and SVGIG. Its CDR3 holds 16 amino acids, cysteine through phenylalanine. Of all the DNA, just the CDR3 is kept, 48 bases in frame from base 1. Unmatched junction bases come to 10, with V trimmed by 3 bases and J by 0 bases. The sequenced material came from PBMCs. This chain is built from TRBV30 and TRBJ1-1; 7 bases in between match TRBD1. This receptor was taken from a man aged 40-49 years in good health and CMV-seronegative. The CDR3: CAWRPQGGRMNTEAFF. In nucleotides, the sequence is TGTGCCTGGAGGCCCCAGGGGGGACGCATGAACACTGAAGCTTTCTTT.